Following are 4 T cell receptor beta chains from one sample sequenced in a study of shared clonotypes between healthy human individuals. The assay was immunoSEQ multiplex PCR, and TCRdb's table has in-frame clones only and misses some. The sample includes about 820,000 clones, 90% to 95% seen only once; the top ten take approximately 25%. Terminally differentiated effector memory CD45RA+ cells were excluded by CCR7 positive selection of CD45RO-negative cells. The sample consisted of naive CD8+ T cells sorted from blood. These receptors all come from a man aged 25-45 years in good health.

This clone appeared once. The chain is built from TRBV5-4 and TRBJ2-7; tentatively, D is TRBD2 (5 bases). Deletions cut 4 bases from V and 3 bases from J, with 11 bases between. The CDR3 runs 13 residues. The germline gives CDR1 SGHNT, CDR2 YYREEE (reference sequence). The CDR3 region has the DNA TGTGCCAGCAGCGCCGGACTTGTCTACGAGCAGTACTTC. This encodes CASSAGLVYEQYF.

The chain is built from TRBV11-3 and TRBJ1-3, with unresolved D. The CDR3 extends over 14 amino acids. Germline V gives CDR1 SGHNT, CDR2 YENEEA. The V end lost 7 bases, the J end lost 3 bases, and 13 bases lay between the germline ends. DNA for the CDR3: TGTGCCAGCATTAGTAACCAATTTGGAAACACCATATATTTT. This codes for CASISNQFGNTIYF.

This chain links TRBV7-9 with TRBJ1-1; D unclear. Per the germline V gene, CDR1 is SEHNR and CDR2 is FQNEAQ (reference sequence). The CDR3 sequence is 15 residues long. Trimming cost V 7 bases and J 1 base, with 16 bases left between them. CDR3 DNA: TGTGCCAGCACCCCCTCTGCCCAGAGGAACACTGAAGCTTTCTTT. Its protein product is CASTPSAQRNTEAFF.

In DNA, the CDR3 is TGTGCCAGCAGTGTCCTACAGGGGGCCAATGGCTACACCTTC. It encodes CASSVLQGANGYTF. V and J are TRBV6-1 and TRBJ1-2; 9 bases match TRBD1. Trimming removed 4 bases from V and 6 bases from J; junction bases left unmatched: 6. Germline CDR1 is MNHNS and CDR2 is SASEGT. This CDR3 contains 14 residues.